Reported below is one T cell receptor (beta chain). Its antigen remains unknown. This record belongs to a study of T-cell reconstitution after alpha-beta-depleted transplantation in children. Findings of the study overall: For some patients, TCRbeta diversity was high at day 60 because of recipient T cells and thymic progenitors that survived. T-cell counts and diversity were attributed mostly to newly produced T cells one year after transplant. About two months after transplant, alpha-beta T cells reportedly came from several hundred expanded graft clones.

Germline-derived CDR1 and CDR2 are DFQATT and SNEGSKA (reference sequence). J was trimmed by 9 bases and V by 3 bases; bases with no gene match: 8. The CDR3 has 15 residues. Using unique molecular identifiers, the investigators prepared the TCRbeta library. MiXCR was run by TCRdb on the PCR reads, yielding one entry per CDR3 protein. Of around 800,000 distinct CDR3 sequences in the sample, 16% are singletons; the top ten hold 5%. The rearrangement links TRBV20-1 to TRBJ2-1, with 13 bases that match TRBD2. The sequence derives from a male patient aged 10-17 years who had a stem cell transplant for acute lymphoblastic leukemia, so the T cells may come from the graft donor. Here the sequenced sample was PBMCs, mostly from graft donor cells, taken 360 days after TCRalphabeta/CD19-depleted stem cell transplant. The CDR3: CSASNGLAGAVEQFF. As DNA, the CDR3 is TGCAGTGCTAGCAACGGACTAGCGGGAGCAGTTGAGCAGTTCTTC.